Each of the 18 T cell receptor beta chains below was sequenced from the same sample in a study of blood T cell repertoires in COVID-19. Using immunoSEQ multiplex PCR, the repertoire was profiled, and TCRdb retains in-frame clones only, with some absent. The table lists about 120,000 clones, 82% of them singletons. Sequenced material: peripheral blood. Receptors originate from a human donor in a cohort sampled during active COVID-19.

CDR3 sequence: CASRYRQGTPNTEAFF. CDR3 DNA sequence: TGTGCCAGCAGGTACCGACAGGGAACTCCGAACACTGAAGCTTTCTTT. The chain joins TRBV6-2 or TRBV6-3 to TRBJ1-1, with TRBD1 matching 7 bases. The CDR3 has 16 amino acids. Germline CDR1 reads MNHEY; CDR2 reads SVGEGT. Unmatched junction bases numbered 11, after V lost 6 bases and J lost 1 base.

The CDR3 sequence is CASSTGPRTEAFF. CDR3 DNA: TGTGCCAGTAGTACAGGGCCGCGGACTGAAGCTTTCTTT. The chain joins TRBV19 to TRBJ1-1; perhaps TRBD1 as D (5 bases). CDR3 length equals 13 residues. CDR1 and CDR2 from the germline V gene are LNHDA and SQIVND (reference sequence). Trimming left V 4 bases short and J 5 bases short, with 11 bases between. The full variable domain, completed using reference TRBV19 and TRBJ1-1, is DGGITQSPKYLFRKEGQNVTLSCEQNLNHDAMYWYRQDPGQGLRLIYYSQIVNDFQKGDIAEGYSVSREKKESFPLTVTSAQKNPTAFYLCASSTGPRTEAFFGQGTRLTVV.

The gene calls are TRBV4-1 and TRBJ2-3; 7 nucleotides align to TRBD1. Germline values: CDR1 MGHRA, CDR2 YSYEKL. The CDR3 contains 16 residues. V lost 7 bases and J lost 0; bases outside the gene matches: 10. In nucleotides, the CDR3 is TGCGCCAGCAACGAGGGGGCCCCCTTTAGCACAGATACGCAGTATTTT. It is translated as CASNEGAPFSTDTQYF.

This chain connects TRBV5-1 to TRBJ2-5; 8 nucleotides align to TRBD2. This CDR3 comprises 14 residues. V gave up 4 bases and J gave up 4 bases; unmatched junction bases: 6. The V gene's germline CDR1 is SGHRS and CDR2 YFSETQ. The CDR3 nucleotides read TGCGCCAGCAGCCCGGGACTAGATTCAGAGACCCAGTACTTC. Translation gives CASSPGLDSETQYF.

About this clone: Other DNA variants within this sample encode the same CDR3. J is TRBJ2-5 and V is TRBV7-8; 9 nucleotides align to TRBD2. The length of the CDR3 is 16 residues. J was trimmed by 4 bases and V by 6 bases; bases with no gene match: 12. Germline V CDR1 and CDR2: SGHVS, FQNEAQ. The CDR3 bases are TGTGCCAGCAGGCCTGGGGGACTAGCAGCGGGAGAGACCCAGTACTTC. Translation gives CASRPGGLAAGETQYF.

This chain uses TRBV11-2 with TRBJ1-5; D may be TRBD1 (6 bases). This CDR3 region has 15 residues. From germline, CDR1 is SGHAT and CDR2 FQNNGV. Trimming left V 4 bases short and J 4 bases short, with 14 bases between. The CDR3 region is CASSSSGQPNQPQHF. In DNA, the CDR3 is TGTGCCAGCAGCTCGTCTGGACAGCCAAATCAGCCCCAGCATTTT.

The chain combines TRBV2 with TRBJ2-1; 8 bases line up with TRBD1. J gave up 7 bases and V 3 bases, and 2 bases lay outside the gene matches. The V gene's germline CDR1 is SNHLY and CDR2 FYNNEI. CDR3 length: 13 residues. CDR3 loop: CASSENRGNEQFF. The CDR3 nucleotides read TGTGCCAGCAGTGAGAACAGGGGGAATGAGCAGTTCTTC.

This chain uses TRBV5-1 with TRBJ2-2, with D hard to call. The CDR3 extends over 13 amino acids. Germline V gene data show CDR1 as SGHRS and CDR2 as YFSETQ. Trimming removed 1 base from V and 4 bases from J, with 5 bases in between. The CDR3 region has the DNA TGCGCCAGCAGCTTGCCCGGCACCGGGGAGCTGTTTTTT. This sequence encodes CASSLPGTGELFF.

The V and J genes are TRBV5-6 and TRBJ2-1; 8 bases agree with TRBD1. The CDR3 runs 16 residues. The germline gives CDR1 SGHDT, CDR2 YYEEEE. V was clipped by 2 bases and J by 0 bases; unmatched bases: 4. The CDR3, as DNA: TGTGCCAGCAGCTTCGACACAGGGGGCTCCTACAATGAGCAGTTCTTC. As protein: CASSFDTGGSYNEQFF.

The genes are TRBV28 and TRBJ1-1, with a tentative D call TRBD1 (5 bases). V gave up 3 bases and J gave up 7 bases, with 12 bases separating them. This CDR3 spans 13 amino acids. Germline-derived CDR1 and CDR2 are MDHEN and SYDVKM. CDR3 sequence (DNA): TGTGCCAGCAGTTTGCAAGCAGGGAATGAAGCTTTCTTT. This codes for CASSLQAGNEAFF.

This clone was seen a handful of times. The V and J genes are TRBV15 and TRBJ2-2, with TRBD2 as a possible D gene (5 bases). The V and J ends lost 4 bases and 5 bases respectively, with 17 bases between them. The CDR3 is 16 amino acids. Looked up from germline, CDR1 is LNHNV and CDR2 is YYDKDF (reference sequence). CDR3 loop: CATSTLQEAETGELFF. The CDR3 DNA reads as TGTGCCACCAGCACACTCCAGGAGGCGGAAACCGGGGAGCTGTTTTTT.

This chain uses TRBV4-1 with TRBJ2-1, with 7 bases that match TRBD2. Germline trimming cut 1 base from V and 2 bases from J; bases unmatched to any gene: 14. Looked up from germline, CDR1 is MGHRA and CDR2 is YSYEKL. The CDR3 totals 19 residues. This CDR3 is CASSQVAGGGLDPYNEQFF. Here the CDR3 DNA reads TGCGCCAGCAGCCAAGTCGCTGGGGGAGGACTAGACCCCTACAATGAGCAGTTCTTC.

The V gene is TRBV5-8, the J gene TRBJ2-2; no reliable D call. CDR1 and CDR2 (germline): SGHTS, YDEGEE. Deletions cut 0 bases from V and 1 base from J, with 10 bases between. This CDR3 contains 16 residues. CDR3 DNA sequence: TGTGCCAGCAGCTTGGGGCAGGCCGTGAACACCGGGGAGCTGTTTTTT. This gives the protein CASSLGQAVNTGELFF. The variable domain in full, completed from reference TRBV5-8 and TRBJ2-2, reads EAGVTQSPTHLIKTRGQQATLRCSPISGHTSVYWYQQALGLGLQFLLWYDEGEERNRGNFPPRFSGRQFPNYSSELNVNALELEDSALYLCASSLGQAVNTGELFFGEGSRLTVL.

CDR3 bases: TGTGCCAGCAGCCTCCAGAGGACAGGGGAGAGAGGCTACACCTTC. Translated, it gives CASSLQRTGERGYTF. The chain has TRBV5-4 and TRBJ1-2; 9 bases are a match to TRBD1. This CDR3 comprises 15 residues. CDR1 is SGHNT and CDR2 is YYREEE in the germline V gene (reference sequence). V shed 4 bases and J 8 bases; nucleotides not matched to a gene: 12.

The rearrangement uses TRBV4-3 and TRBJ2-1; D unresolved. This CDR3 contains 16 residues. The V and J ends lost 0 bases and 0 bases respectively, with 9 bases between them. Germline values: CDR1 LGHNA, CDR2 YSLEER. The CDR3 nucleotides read TGCGCCAGCAGCCAAGATTCCATGAGCTCCTACAATGAGCAGTTCTTC. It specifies CASSQDSMSSYNEQFF.

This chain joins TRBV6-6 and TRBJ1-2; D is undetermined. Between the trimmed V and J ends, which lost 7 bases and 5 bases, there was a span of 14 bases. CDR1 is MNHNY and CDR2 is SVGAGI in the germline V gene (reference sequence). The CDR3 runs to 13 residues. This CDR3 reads CASNKAGGYGYTF. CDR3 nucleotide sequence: TGTGCCAGCAATAAGGCAGGAGGGTATGGCTACACCTTC.

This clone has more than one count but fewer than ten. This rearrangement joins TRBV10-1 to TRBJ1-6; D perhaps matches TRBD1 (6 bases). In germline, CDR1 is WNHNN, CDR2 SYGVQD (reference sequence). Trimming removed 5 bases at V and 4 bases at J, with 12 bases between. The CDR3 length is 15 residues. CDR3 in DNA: TGCGCCAGCAGTAAAGACAGGATTTATAATTCACCCCTCCACTTT. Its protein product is CASSKDRIYNSPLHF.

CDR3 sequence (DNA): TGTGCCAGCAGCGATTACAAAGCAACTAATGAAAAACTGTTTTTT. Its translation is CASSDYKATNEKLFF. J is TRBJ1-4 and V is TRBV7-8; no firm D call. V gave up 5 bases and J gave up 0 bases, with 10 bases separating them. The CDR3 covers 15 residues. Per germline, CDR1 SGHVS and CDR2 FQNEAQ.